This T cell receptor (beta chain) was identified in a study of T-cell reconstitution after alpha-beta-depleted transplantation in children. Study-level results: Surviving thymic progenitors and recipient T cells were the source of high TCRbeta diversity at day 60 in some patients. Approximately two months post-transplant, alpha-beta T cells reportedly originated from several hundred expanded graft clones. T-cell counts and diversity at one year post-transplant came mainly from newly produced T cells.

A word on this clonotype: Its antigen is unknown.

CDR3 length: 18 amino acids. Researchers prepared the TCRbeta library using unique molecular identifiers, the study reports. Using its own MiXCR run on the PCR reads, TCRdb lists one record per CDR3 protein. This sample has about 580,000 distinct CDR3 sequences, with roughly 30% found just once. The receptor was derived from a boy younger than two with Wiskott-Aldrich syndrome, due to receive a stem cell transplant. This specimen was PBMCs, taken before TCRalphabeta/CD19-depleted stem cell transplant. V and J are TRBV21-1 and TRBJ1-5; the table's D call, TRBD1, was not checked against the DNA. TRBV21-1 is a listed pseudogene. CDR3 in amino acids: CASSKLPRGRDSNQPQHF. CDR3 nucleotides: TGTGCCAGCAGCAAATTGCCCCGGGGCCGAGATAGCAATCAGCCCCAGCATTTT.